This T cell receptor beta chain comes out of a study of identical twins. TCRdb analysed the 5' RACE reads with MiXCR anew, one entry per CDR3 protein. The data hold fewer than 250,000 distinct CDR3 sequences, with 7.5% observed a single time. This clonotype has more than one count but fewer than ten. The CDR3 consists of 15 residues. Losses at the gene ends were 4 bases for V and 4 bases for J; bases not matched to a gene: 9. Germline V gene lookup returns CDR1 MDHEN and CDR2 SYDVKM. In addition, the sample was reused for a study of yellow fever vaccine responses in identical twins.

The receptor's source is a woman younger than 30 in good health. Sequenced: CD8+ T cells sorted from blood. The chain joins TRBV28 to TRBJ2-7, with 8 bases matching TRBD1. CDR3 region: CASSYPAGGSYEQYF. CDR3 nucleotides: TGTGCCAGCAGTTATCCGGCAGGGGGCTCGTACGAGCAGTACTTC.